This is a list of T cell receptor beta chains from one sample in a study of T cell repertoires in ileal Crohn's disease. Assay used: immunoSEQ multiplex PCR; TCRdb lists only in-frame clones, some missing. The profile shows 17,000 or so clones, roughly three quarters of them singletons. The material sequenced was ileal tissue. The receptors derive from an adult with Crohn's disease. Each CDR3 is given with its conserved first and last residue. D genes are given only for firm matches. The size of a clone is reported for some rows only, either as once, few or many, or as a class for expanded clones.

TRBD1	TRBV28	TRBJ1-1	.	TGTGCCAGCAGTCTAACGACAGGGGAGGCTGAAGCTTTCTTT	CASSLTTGEAEAFF
TRBD1	TRBV6-1	TRBJ2-7	.	TGTGCCAGCACCAAAGACAGGGGCTCCTACGAGCAGTACTTC	CASTKDRGSYEQYF
.	TRBV7-2	TRBJ2-2	.	TGTGCCAGCAGCTTAGGTCGCGGCACCGGGGAGCTGTTTTTT	CASSLGRGTGELFF
.	TRBV29-1	TRBJ2-7	.	TGCAGCGTCGGAAGGGGGGACGAGCAGTACTTC	CSVGRGDEQYF
TRBD1	TRBV29-1	TRBJ2-7	.	TGCAGCGTTGTCGGCGGACAGGGGGGCCTCGAGCAGTACTTC	CSVVGGQGGLEQYF
.	TRBV9	TRBJ1-1	.	TGTGCCAGCAGCGTAGCAGGGACTGAAGCTTTCTTT	CASSVAGTEAFF
.	TRBV4-3	TRBJ2-5	.	TGCGCCAGCAGCTTCAAGGGAGAGACCCAGTACTTC	CASSFKGETQYF
.	TRBV7-2	TRBJ2-7	.	TGTGCCAGCAGCTTATCCTACGAGCAGTACTTC	CASSLSYEQYF
.	TRBV6-1	TRBJ1-6	.	TGTGCCGCGACCTTTACCGGGGGTAATAATTCACCCCTCCACTTT	CAATFTGGNNSPLHF
TRBD2	TRBV6-6	TRBJ2-7	few	TGTGCCAGCAGCCCAACCGGGACTAGCGGCGAGCAGTACTTC	CASSPTGTSGEQYF
.	TRBV11-2	TRBJ1-2	.	TGTGCCAGCAGCTTAGAGGGTGGGGGTGGCTACACCTTC	CASSLEGGGGYTF
TRBD2	TRBV6-5	TRBJ2-7	once	TGTGCCAGCAGAGGGACTAGCGGCTACGAGCAGTACTTC	CASRGTSGYEQYF
.	TRBV18	TRBJ2-2	.	TGTGCCAGCTCACCATCCGGGGCAGTTAACACCGGGGAGCTGTTTTTT	CASSPSGAVNTGELFF
.	TRBV10-3	TRBJ2-7	.	TGTGCCACTACCTCTGGCCAAGAGCAGTACTTC	CATTSGQEQYF
.	TRBV5-1	TRBJ1-2	.	TGCGCCAGCAGCTTACGACCTGACAGAGGCTACACCTTC	CASSLRPDRGYTF
.	TRBV5-5	TRBJ2-1	.	TGTGCCAGCAGCTGGAGGCCGGGAAATGAGCAGTTCTTC	CASSWRPGNEQFF
TRBD2	TRBV2	TRBJ2-2	.	TGTGCCAGCAGGCGGGGTAGCGGGGGGGCCGGGACCGGGGAGCTGTTTTTT	CASRRGSGGAGTGELFF
.	TRBV6-5	TRBJ2-3	.	TGTGCCAGCAGTTACTCGAGGACTCGAGATACGCAGTATTTT	CASSYSRTRDTQYF
.	TRBV7-2	TRBJ2-1	.	TGTGCCAGCAGCCCAGGGACCGGGGGCTCCTACAATGAGCAGTTCTTC	CASSPGTGGSYNEQFF
.	TRBV5-1	TRBJ2-2	.	TGCGCCAGCACCCCGGGACTGGCGAACACCGGGGAGCTGTTTTTT	CASTPGLANTGELFF
TRBD2	TRBV28	TRBJ2-1	.	TGTGCCAGCAGCCTGGGACTAGCGGGATCGGATGAGCAGTTCTTC	CASSLGLAGSDEQFF
.	TRBV2	TRBJ2-7	once	TGTGCCAGCAGTCCCCTTTCCTACGAGCAGTACTTC	CASSPLSYEQYF
.	TRBV25-1	TRBJ2-7	once	TGTGCCAGCAGTCGGACCCCGTCCTACGAGCAGTACTTC	CASSRTPSYEQYF
TRBD1	TRBV18	TRBJ2-1	.	TGTGCCAGCTCACCACCCGGGACAGGGGTCTACAATGAGCAGTTCTTC	CASSPPGTGVYNEQFF
.	TRBV18	TRBJ1-3	few	TGTGCCAGCTCACCTCGAGGGCCCAGCCCCTCTGGAAACACCATATATTTT	CASSPRGPSPSGNTIYF
.	TRBV6-5	TRBJ1-3	.	TGTGCCAGCAGTTACTCGAACCGGGGATCTGGAAACACCATATATTTT	CASSYSNRGSGNTIYF
.	TRBV5-1	TRBJ2-1	few	TGCGCCAGCTCAACCGCCGCGGGTACCTACAATGAGCAGTTCTTC	CASSTAAGTYNEQFF
.	TRBV4-1	TRBJ1-6	.	TGCGCCAGCAGCCAACCTTCAGGGAATTCACCCCTCCACTTT	CASSQPSGNSPLHF
.	TRBV19	TRBJ2-7	few	TGTGCCAGTAGTTCAAACCCTTCCTACGAGCAGTACTTC	CASSSNPSYEQYF
.	TRBV27	TRBJ1-3	.	TGTGCCAGCAGTTTGGGCGGCAGGAGTGGAAACACCATATATTTT	CASSLGGRSGNTIYF
.	TRBV5-1	TRBJ2-1	.	TGCGCCAGCAGCTTGAAGGACAGTCCCCCCGTCTACAATGAGCAGTTCTTC	CASSLKDSPPVYNEQFF
TRBD1	TRBV7-9	TRBJ1-4	once	TGTGCCAGCAGCTTGGGGGACAGGGTTAATGAAAAACTGTTTTTT	CASSLGDRVNEKLFF
.	TRBV5-4	TRBJ2-1	.	TGTGCCAGCAGCTTCGATCGACGGGAGAGGGGTGAGCAGTTCTTC	CASSFDRRERGEQFF
.	TRBV7-3	TRBJ2-1	.	TGTGCCAGCAGCCTGTCAGGGGACTCCTACAATGAGCAGTTCTTC	CASSLSGDSYNEQFF
.	TRBV29-1	TRBJ1-1	.	TGCAGCGTACAAAGGGGGGCAACCACTGAAGCTTTCTTT	CSVQRGATTEAFF
TRBD2	TRBV2	TRBJ2-7	.	TGTGCCAGCAGTGAACTAGCGGGGGGCGATCACGAGCAGTACTTC	CASSELAGGDHEQYF
TRBD2	TRBV5-4	TRBJ2-1	.	TGTGCCAGCAGCTTGGCGAGACTAGCGGGTTCGAATGAGCAGTTCTTC	CASSLARLAGSNEQFF
.	TRBV5-1	TRBJ2-3	.	TGCGCCAGCAGTGGGGGGCAGTCTACAGATACGCAGTATTTT	CASSGGQSTDTQYF
.	TRBV6-6	TRBJ2-7	.	TGTGCCAGCAGTTACGGGGGGACCTACGAGCAGTACTTC	CASSYGGTYEQYF
.	TRBV7-9	TRBJ1-6	.	TGTGCCAGCAGCTTACAGGGAGGGAATTCACCCCTCCACTTT	CASSLQGGNSPLHF
.	TRBV19	TRBJ1-6	few	TGTGCCAGTAGACAGGGCCCCAATTCACCCCTCCACTTT	CASRQGPNSPLHF
TRBD1	TRBV5-1	TRBJ1-6	.	TGCGCCAGCAGCTACTCAGGGGGTGTCTCACCCCTCCACTTT	CASSYSGGVSPLHF
TRBD1	TRBV11-2	TRBJ2-5	few	TGTGCCAGCAGCCTCGGGACAGGGGAAGGGGAGACCCAGTACTTC	CASSLGTGEGETQYF
TRBD2	TRBV5-6	TRBJ2-3	.	TGTGCCAGCAGCGGGGACCAGGCGGGGGGGCCCCCAGATACGCAGTATTTT	CASSGDQAGGPPDTQYF
TRBD2	TRBV29-1	TRBJ2-2	.	TGCAGCGTTGAGAGCGGGAGGGCGAACGGGGAGCTGTTTTTT	CSVESGRANGELFF
.	TRBV19	TRBJ1-1	medium-sized	TGTGCCAGTAGTATGAAGGGGGATACTGAAGCTTTCTTT	CASSMKGDTEAFF
.	TRBV2	TRBJ2-5	.	TGTGCCAGCAGTTTTCAAGAGGGTCCTCCCCGGACCCAGTACTTC	CASSFQEGPPRTQYF
TRBD1	TRBV25-1	TRBJ2-3	.	TGTGCCAGCAGTACCCGACAGGGAAGCCCAGATACGCAGTATTTT	CASSTRQGSPDTQYF
.	TRBV7-2	TRBJ1-4	few	TGTGCCAGCAGCTTAGGGAATGAAAAACTGTTTTTT	CASSLGNEKLFF
TRBD1	TRBV5-1	TRBJ1-6	.	TGCGCCAGCAGCAGGAGACAGGGGGCGTCCTATAATTCACCCCTCCACTTT	CASSRRQGASYNSPLHF
.	TRBV7-2	TRBJ1-2	.	TGTGCCAGCAGCGGATACAGTGCCGGCCTTAACTATGGCTACACCTTC	CASSGYSAGLNYGYTF
TRBD1	TRBV7-9	TRBJ1-6	.	TGTGCCAGCAGTGGACAGGCGGATTATTCACCCCTCCACTTT	CASSGQADYSPLHF
.	TRBV5-1	TRBJ2-5	.	TGCGCCAGCAGCTTGGAGGCAGGGACGAAGACCCAGTACTTC	CASSLEAGTKTQYF